Below are 9 T cell receptor beta chains sequenced from a single sample in a study of blood T cell repertoires in COVID-19. Repertoires were generated with immunoSEQ multiplex PCR, while TCRdb's copy carries only in-frame clones and drops some. The repertoire consists of around 190,000 clones, with 80% occurring once and the leading ten covering under 8%. The source material was peripheral blood. The receptors were sampled from a man aged 55 to 69 with acute or convalescent COVID-19.

There are a few counts of this clone. The chain joins TRBV4-2 to TRBJ1-3; D remains unclear. Looked up from germline, CDR1 is LGHNA and CDR2 is YNFKEQ. This CDR3 spans 17 amino acids. V lost 0 bases and J lost 0, with 12 bases in between. CDR3 in amino acids: CASSQDWFQSSGNTIYF. The CDR3 nucleotides are TGTGCCAGCAGCCAAGATTGGTTCCAGTCCTCTGGAAACACCATATATTTT.

The V call is TRBV24-1, the J call TRBJ2-5, with 7 bases fitting TRBD1. The V gene's germline CDR1 is KGHDR and CDR2 SFDVKD. J was trimmed by 5 bases and V by 4 bases; bases with no gene match: 12. The CDR3 is made up of 16 amino acids. The CDR3, as DNA: TGTGCCACCAGTGACCCCCGGACAGGTTTAACCGAGACCCAGTACTTC. It encodes CATSDPRTGLTETQYF.

This rearrangement joins TRBV15 to TRBJ2-1; possible D gene TRBD1, 5 bases. CDR3 length: 13 amino acids. V dropped 3 bases and J dropped 10 bases, with 13 bases sitting between them. CDR1 and CDR2 (germline): LNHNV, YYDKDF (reference sequence). The CDR3 nucleotides are TGTGCCACCAGCAGGACCCCCCAGGGAGAGCAGTTCTTC. It yields the protein CATSRTPQGEQFF.

The CDR3 region has the DNA TGCGCCAGCAGCCAAAGGTTTGGGAGGGGCCCTAGCAATCAGCCCCAGCATTTT. It encodes CASSQRFGRGPSNQPQHF. V is TRBV4-1 and J is TRBJ1-5; possibly TRBD1 for D (5 bases). This CDR3 spans 18 amino acids. Germline CDR1 is MGHRA and CDR2 is YSYEKL. Trimming removed 2 bases at V and 0 bases at J, with 17 bases between.

The chain links TRBV7-6 to TRBJ2-3, with TRBD1 matching over 7 bases. V shed 1 base, J shed 1 base, and the junction held 8 bases outside the gene matches. The CDR3 sequence is 17 residues long. Germline assignment: CDR1 SGHVS and CDR2 FNYEAQ. CDR3 residues: CASSLEGAGTGTDTQYF. CDR3 in DNA: TGTGCCAGCAGCTTAGAGGGGGCCGGGACGGGCACAGATACGCAGTATTTT.

Concerning this clone: Different DNA sequences within this sample yield the same CDR3. This chain joins TRBV3-1 (or the pseudogene TRBV3-2) and TRBJ2-1; 10 nucleotides agree with TRBD2. This CDR3 is 18 amino acids long. The germline gives CDR1 LGHDT, CDR2 YNNKEL (reference sequence). Losses at the gene ends were 1 base for V and 9 bases for J; bases not matched to a gene: 15. CDR3 loop: CASSQGFPGLAGESEQFF. Here the CDR3 DNA reads TGTGCCAGCAGCCAAGGGTTCCCGGGGCTAGCGGGAGAGAGTGAGCAGTTCTTC.

The genes are TRBV5-1 and TRBJ2-1, with 13 bases matching TRBD2. The CDR3 sequence is 15 residues long. The trim removed 4 bases at V and 8 bases at J, leaving 6 bases unmatched. CDR1 and CDR2 from the germline V gene are SGHRS and YFSETQ. DNA of the CDR3: TGCGCCAGCAGCCCACTAGCGGGAGGGAATCATGAGCAGTTCTTC. It yields the protein CASSPLAGGNHEQFF.

J is TRBJ2-5 and V is TRBV5-8; tentatively, D is TRBD2 (6 bases). The CDR3 covers 15 residues. V lost 4 bases, J lost 5 bases, and 18 bases lay in between. Germline lookup yields CDR1 SGHTS and CDR2 YDEGEE. The CDR3 nucleotides read TGTGCCAGCAGCCCGGAGGGTCTAGCCCAGGAGACCCAGTACTTC. Translation gives CASSPEGLAQETQYF.

The CDR3 nucleotides are TGCGCCAGCAGCTATACAGGGGGCCGCTACACCTTC. Translated, it gives CASSYTGGRYTF. This rearrangement joins TRBV4-1 to TRBJ1-2; TRBD1 matches at 9 bases. The CDR3 loop spans 12 amino acids. CDR1 is MGHRA, CDR2 YSYEKL, per germline. J lost 9 bases, V lost 5 bases, and 4 bases had no gene match.